This passage covers 28 T cell receptor beta chains from one sample sequenced in a study of blood T cell repertoires in COVID-19. Sequencing was performed with immunoSEQ multiplex PCR; in TCRdb, only in-frame clones are kept and a portion is missing. There are more than 300,000 clones in the sample; approximately 90% occur only once, and about 0.78% lies in the top ten. Sequenced input: PBMCs or T cells enriched from blood (not recorded which). These receptors were taken from a woman between 40 and 55 years old who had been exposed to COVID-19.

The chain uses TRBV27 and TRBJ2-6, with D possibly TRBD1 on 5 matching bases. The V end was cut by 0 bases, the J end by 2 bases, with 17 bases between. The germline CDR1 and CDR2 sequences are MNHEY and SMNVEV (reference sequence). CDR3 length: 19 amino acids. CDR3 in DNA: TGTGCCAGCAGTTTATCCACAGCCCAAGGGGTGGCTGGGGCCAACGTCCTGACTTTC. This sequence encodes CASSLSTAQGVAGANVLTF.

The chain recombines TRBV11-2 with TRBJ2-1; D might be TRBD1 (5 bases). V was shortened by 5 bases and J by 2 bases, with 19 bases between the two germline ends. The CDR3 contains 17 residues. The germline V gene has CDR1 SGHAT and CDR2 FQNNGV. The CDR3 sequence: CASSPSLGRLTYNEQFF. DNA of the CDR3: TGTGCCAGCAGCCCCTCCTTGGGGCGGCTAACCTACAATGAGCAGTTCTTC.

The chain combines TRBV12-3 or TRBV12-4 with TRBJ2-2; TRBD2 might be the D (5 bases). The CDR3 consists of 13 residues. V was shortened by 3 bases and J by 6 bases, with 8 bases between the two germline ends. The CDR3 is CASSFSGAGELFF. The CDR3 nucleotides read TGTGCCAGCAGTTTCTCCGGGGCCGGGGAGCTGTTTTTT.

This clone was recorded only once. This chain uses TRBV7-2 with TRBJ1-2; possibly TRBD1 for D (5 bases). Trimming removed 1 base from V and 5 bases from J, with 11 bases in between. Per the germline V gene, CDR1 is SGHTA and CDR2 is FQGNSA. CDR3 size: 14 residues. For the CDR3, the DNA is TGTGCCAGCAGCTTAGAAGTAGGGGATTATGGCTACACCTTC. Translation gives CASSLEVGDYGYTF.

The CDR3 bases are TGTGCCTGGAGGGGTAGGGGAGCTTTCTTT. It codes for CAWRGRGAFF. The V and J genes are TRBV30 and TRBJ1-1; D may be TRBD1 (5 bases). Trimming took off 3 bases at V and 10 bases at J, with 9 bases between the two ends. CDR3 length equals 10 residues. From germline, CDR1 is GTSNPN and CDR2 SVGIG (reference sequence).

The chain combines TRBV2 with TRBJ1-5, with a weak D call TRBD1 (6 bases). There are 12 residues in the CDR3. Germline CDR1 SNHLY, CDR2 FYNNEI. V was shortened by 3 bases and J by 11 bases, with 11 bases between the two germline ends. CDR3 DNA sequence: TGTGCCAGCAGTGAGGACAGTACGGCCCAGCATTTT. Its protein product is CASSEDSTAQHF.

This clone came up a few times. The V gene is TRBV18, the J gene TRBJ2-2; TRBD2 matches at 8 bases. Germline V lookup: CDR1 KGHSH, CDR2 LQKENI. Trimming removed 6 bases from V and 5 bases from J; junction bases left unmatched: 11. The CDR3 is 16 amino acids. Here the CDR3 DNA reads TGTGCCAGCTCGCCTAAGAGCGGGAGCGGAACCGGGGAGCTGTTTTTT. Translation: CASSPKSGSGTGELFF.

V gene TRBV5-1 combines with J gene TRBJ1-4; tentative D call: TRBD1 (6 bases). The CDR3 runs 15 residues. The V end was cut by 4 bases, the J end by 7 bases, with 17 bases between. Germline V gene data show CDR1 as SGHRS and CDR2 as YFSETQ. In DNA, the CDR3 is TGCGCCAGCAGCCGTGGCGCCGGGGGGCGTGAAAAACTGTTTTTT. Amino acid sequence: CASSRGAGGREKLFF.

On this clone: Other nucleotide sequences in the sample specify the same CDR3. The V call is TRBV7-3, the J call TRBJ1-2, with D unclear. Germline CDR1 SGHTA, CDR2 FQGTGA. This CDR3 has 13 residues. Trimming cost V 2 bases and J 5 bases, with 9 bases left between them. The CDR3 DNA sequence: TGTGCCAGCAGCTTAGGTTCGGGATATGGCTACACCTTC. This encodes CASSLGSGYGYTF.

The rearrangement uses TRBV7-3 and TRBJ2-3; 9 bases fit TRBD1. Unmatched junction bases numbered 5, after V lost 4 bases and J lost 0 bases. CDR1 and CDR2 (germline): SGHTA, FQGTGA. This CDR3 contains 16 residues. The CDR3 protein is CASSSTGTGSTDTQYF. In DNA, the CDR3 is TGTGCCAGCAGCTCAACCGGGACAGGGAGCACAGATACGCAGTATTTT. Complete variable domain (other parts from reference TRBV7-3 and TRBJ2-3): GAGVSQTPSNKVTEKGKYVELRCDPISGHTALYWYRQSLGQGPEFLIYFQGTGAADDSGLPNDRFFAVRPEGSVSTLKIQRTERGDSAVYLCASSSTGTGSTDTQYFGPGTRLTVL.

The genes are TRBV6-5 and TRBJ1-6; 7 bases match TRBD1. This CDR3 comprises 16 residues. The V and J ends lost 3 bases and 3 bases, in that order; junction bases with no gene match: 5. Germline V CDR1 and CDR2: MNHEY, SVGAGI. CDR3 coding DNA: TGTGCCAGCAGTTATTCAGGGACAGTCTATAATTCACCCCTCCACTTT. This sequence encodes CASSYSGTVYNSPLHF.

This chain joins TRBV19 and TRBJ2-3; 7 positions agree with TRBD1. This CDR3 region has 14 residues. The V and J ends lost 4 bases and 2 bases, in that order; junction bases with no gene match: 3. Germline V CDR1 and CDR2: LNHDA, SQIVND (reference sequence). The CDR3 nucleotides read TGTGCCAGTAGTACCACAGGGGCCACAGATACGCAGTATTTT. It yields the protein CASSTTGATDTQYF.

This clone was detected only once. The chain employs TRBV28 and TRBJ1-1, with D perhaps matching TRBD1 (5 bases). The V gene's germline CDR1 is MDHEN and CDR2 SYDVKM. The V end lost 1 base, the J end lost 10 bases, and 10 bases lay between the germline ends. CDR3 length equals 12 residues. The CDR3 DNA reads as TGTGCCAGCAGTTTATTAGGGGTCGCAGCTTTCTTT. Translating gives CASSLLGVAAFF. Using reference TRBV28 and TRBJ1-1 for the parts outside the CDR3, the full variable domain is DVKVTQSSRYLVKRTGEKVFLECVQDMDHENMFWYRQDPGLGLRLIYFSYDVKMKEKGDIPEGYSVSREKKERFSLILESASTNQTSMYLCASSLLGVAAFFGQGTRLTVV.

The J gene is TRBJ1-6, the V gene TRBV7-6; 7 nucleotides match TRBD1. The junction had 7 bases not matched to a gene; V was cut back by 5 bases and J by 6 bases. This CDR3 has 15 amino acids. CDR1 and CDR2 (germline): SGHVS, FNYEAQ. The CDR3 sequence: CASSPDRVGNSPLHF. CDR3 nucleotide sequence: TGTGCCAGCAGCCCCGACAGGGTGGGTAATTCACCCCTCCACTTT.

Only one count was recorded for this clone. The V and J genes are TRBV5-1 and TRBJ1-1; no clear D gene. Germline V CDR1 and CDR2: SGHRS, YFSETQ. Trimming stripped 2 bases from V and 2 bases from J, with 10 bases between. The CDR3 runs 14 residues. CDR3 residues: CASSFAGSNTEAFF. The CDR3 bases are TGCGCCAGCAGCTTTGCCGGGAGCAACACTGAAGCTTTCTTT.

V is TRBV5-6 and J is TRBJ2-7; D is perhaps TRBD1 (6 bases). Germline loops: CDR1 SGHDT, CDR2 YYEEEE. The CDR3 is made up of 14 amino acids. Trimming cost V 5 bases and J 4 bases, with 16 bases left between them. The CDR3: CASSRWTELYEQYF. In nucleotides, the CDR3 is TGTGCCAGCAGTCGATGGACAGAGCTTTACGAGCAGTACTTC. Filled out from reference TRBV5-6 and TRBJ2-7, the complete variable domain reads DAGVTQSPTHLIKTRGQQVTLRCSPKSGHDTVSWYQQALGQGPQFIFQYYEEEERQRGNFPDRFSGHQFPNYSSELNVNALLLGDSALYLCASSRWTELYEQYFGPGTRLTVT.

The gene calls are TRBV3-1 (or the pseudogene TRBV3-2) and TRBJ2-7; D is possibly TRBD2 (5 bases). The germline gives CDR1 LGHDT, CDR2 YNNKEL (reference sequence). The V end was cut by 4 bases, the J end by 4 bases, with 11 bases between. The CDR3 is 13 amino acids. CDR3 in amino acids: CASSRGFGYEQYF. In DNA form, the CDR3 reads TGTGCCAGCAGCCGAGGGTTCGGATACGAGCAGTACTTC.

The chain has TRBV14 and TRBJ1-6; tentatively, D is TRBD1 (6 bases). Germline lookup yields CDR1 SGHDN and CDR2 FVKESK. This CDR3 is built from 15 residues. Trimming cost V 1 base and J 6 bases, with 10 bases left between them. The CDR3 DNA reads as TGTGCCAGCAGCCAAGCGTCAGGGGCTAATTCACCCCTCCACTTT. Protein product: CASSQASGANSPLHF.

This clone was counted a few times. This rearrangement joins TRBV29-1 to TRBJ2-7, with 11 bases that match TRBD2. Germline lookup yields CDR1 SQVTM and CDR2 ANQGSEA. The CDR3 runs 12 residues. V was clipped by 7 bases and J by 7 bases; unmatched bases: 6. The CDR3 bases are TGCAGCGCCACTAGCGGGAGTCGGGAGCAGTACTTC. Amino acids: CSATSGSREQYF.

This clone was picked up one time. The chain uses TRBV4-1 and TRBJ1-4; no clear D. The CDR3 has 14 residues. Deletions cut 4 bases from V and 2 bases from J, with 8 bases between. CDR1 is MGHRA and CDR2 is YSYEKL in the germline V gene. The CDR3 spells CASSPERTNEKLFF. The CDR3 DNA reads as TGCGCCAGCAGCCCTGAACGGACTAATGAAAAACTGTTTTTT.

For this clone: The conserved phenylalanine or tryptophan is not found at the CDR3 terminus, so this likely reflects a read error. Because the CDR3's place on the DNA is in doubt, the DNA is left out and the CDR3 is given as listed by TCRdb. The CDR3 sequence: CASSPGPGGEEI. The rearrangement uses TRBV5-6 and TRBJ1-1. Per the germline V gene, CDR1 is SGHDT and CDR2 is YYEEEE. The CDR3 spans 12 residues, counting both ends.

The chain's CDR3 is CASSFPGGPVTGELFF. CDR3 coding DNA: TGTGCCAGCAGTTTTCCAGGGGGTCCTGTGACCGGGGAGCTGTTTTTT. The J gene is TRBJ2-2, the V gene TRBV27, with TRBD1 matching 7 bases. CDR1 and CDR2 (germline): MNHEY, SMNVEV (reference sequence). The CDR3 runs 16 residues. Trimming took 3 bases from V and 5 from J; bases not matched to a gene: 9.

The chain joins TRBV2 to TRBJ2-2, with 9 nucleotides matching TRBD1. CDR1 SNHLY and CDR2 FYNNEI come from the germline V gene. CDR3 length equals 16 residues. V lost 6 bases and J lost 7; bases outside the gene matches: 12. CDR3 DNA: TGTGCCAGCAGCCACAGGGGGCCTACTGGAGGCGGGGAGCTGTTTTTT. Translated, it gives CASSHRGPTGGGELFF.

V is TRBV9 and J is TRBJ1-4; the match to TRBD1 covers 8 bases. The germline V gene has CDR1 SGDLS and CDR2 YYNGEE. The CDR3 has 14 amino acids. With 4 bases clipped from V and 5 bases from J, the junction kept 4 bases outside the gene matches. The CDR3 DNA reads as TGTGCCAGCAGCTCGGGACAGGTGAATGAAAAACTGTTTTTT. This sequence encodes CASSSGQVNEKLFF.

The chain couples TRBV25-1 to TRBJ1-2; possible D gene TRBD1, 5 bases. The germline V gene encodes CDR1 MGHDK and CDR2 SYGVNS. The CDR3 is 13 amino acids. V was shortened by 6 bases and J by 0 bases, with 8 bases between the two germline ends. The CDR3 DNA is TGTGCCAGCAGGGACACTACTAACTATGGCTACACCTTC. Amino acid sequence: CASRDTTNYGYTF.

The chain links TRBV29-1 to TRBJ2-5, with D maybe TRBD1 (5 bases). Trimming took off 6 bases at V and 2 bases at J, with 13 bases between the two ends. CDR1 is SQVTM, CDR2 ANQGSEA, per germline. The CDR3 extends over 13 amino acids. CDR3 DNA: TGCAGCGTATTAGACAGTCTACAAGAGACCCAGTACTTC. Translating gives CSVLDSLQETQYF. Based on the CDR3 plus reference TRBV29-1 and TRBJ2-5, the full variable domain is SAVISQKPSRDICQRGTSLTIQCQVDSQVTMMFWYRQQPGQSLTLIATANQGSEATYESGFVIDKFPISRPNLTFSTLTVSNMSPEDSSIYLCSVLDSLQETQYFGPGTRLLVL.

This chain links TRBV3-1 (or the pseudogene TRBV3-2) with TRBJ1-2, with D uncertain. Germline V lookup: CDR1 LGHDT, CDR2 YNNKEL (reference sequence). V was trimmed by 0 bases and J by 4 bases, leaving 6 bases between them. The CDR3 totals 13 residues. The CDR3 spells CASSQDGFYGYTF. The CDR3 coding sequence is TGTGCCAGCAGCCAAGACGGGTTCTATGGCTACACCTTC.

This chain's CDR3 is CASSDPTAGTGGGYTF. The CDR3 DNA reads as TGTGCCAGCAGTGACCCCACCGCCGGGACAGGGGGCGGCTACACCTTC. The gene calls are TRBV6-1 and TRBJ1-2, with 12 bases lining up with TRBD1. V gave up 3 bases and J gave up 8 bases; unmatched junction bases: 10. The CDR3 runs 16 residues. The germline V gene has CDR1 MNHNS and CDR2 SASEGT.